This T cell receptor (beta chain) was profiled in a study of blood T cell repertoires in COVID-19. The germline gives CDR1 SGHRS, CDR2 YFSETQ. The CDR3 totals 15 residues. V lost 4 bases and J 4 bases, leaving 17 bases between the germline ends. Libraries were prepared by immunoSEQ multiplex PCR; TCRdb keeps only in-frame clonotypes and omits some of them. The table records 300,000 or so clones, nearly 90% of them present only once. Sequences were obtained from PBMCs or T cells enriched from blood (not recorded which). This clonotype was obtained from a woman in her 30s who had recovered from COVID-19. J is TRBJ2-5 and V is TRBV5-1, with D tentatively TRBD2 (6 bases). CDR3: CASSLGGVAVETQYF. The CDR3 DNA sequence: TGCGCCAGCAGCCTCGGCGGGGTCGCCGTAGAGACCCAGTACTTC.